Presented here are 20 T cell receptor beta chains from one specimen sequenced in a study of shared clonotypes between healthy human individuals. Method: immunoSEQ multiplex PCR; TCRdb's copy keeps in-frame clones and lacks some. The repertoire holds about 580,000 clones, more than 95% seen once, with 0.3% in the top ten. Naivety among CD8 cells was defined by CD45RO negativity and positive CCR7 selection, thereby excluding terminally differentiated effector memory CD45RA+ cells. The sequenced material came from naive CD8+ T cells sorted from blood. The origin of the receptors is a man aged 30-40 years in good health.

The genes are TRBV7-7 and TRBJ2-7; 7 positions agree with TRBD1. Germline CDR1 reads SSHAT; CDR2 reads FNYEAQ (reference sequence). V trimming: 1 base; J trimming: 6 bases; junction bases outside the gene matches: 15. The CDR3 runs to 17 residues. CDR3 DNA sequence: TGTGCCAGCAGCTTAGAAGGATTACAGGGGAGTATAGGCGAGCAGTACTTC. This sequence encodes CASSLEGLQGSIGEQYF.

To note about this clone: The identical CDR3 is also encoded by other nucleotide sequences in the sample. The V call is TRBV5-6, the J call TRBJ2-7; the D is unclear. The CDR3 is 13 residues long. Germline V gene sequence: CDR1 SGHDT, CDR2 YYEEEE. V lost 0 bases, J lost 3 bases, and 7 bases lay in between. Written as DNA, the CDR3 is TGTGCCAGCAGCTTGGTTGGCGACTACGAGCAGTACTTC. It yields the protein CASSLVGDYEQYF.

The chain couples TRBV27 to TRBJ1-5, with unresolved D. V lost 6 bases, J lost 2 bases, and 14 bases lay in between. Germline-derived CDR1 and CDR2 are MNHEY and SMNVEV (reference sequence). The CDR3 is made up of 15 amino acids. CDR3 loop: CASRTGVAGNQPQHF. CDR3 DNA sequence: TGTGCCAGCAGGACCGGGGTTGCGGGCAATCAGCCCCAGCATTTT.

The sample holds one count of this clone. This chain links TRBV10-3 with TRBJ1-3; 7 nucleotides line up with TRBD1. From germline, CDR1 is ENHRY and CDR2 SYGVKD. V shed 7 bases, J shed 2 bases, and the junction held 5 bases outside the gene matches. The CDR3 spans 14 residues. The CDR3 DNA sequence: TGTGCCATCACCTTCGACAGGGCTGGAAACACCATATATTTT. Translating it yields CAITFDRAGNTIYF.

The rearrangement uses TRBV19 and TRBJ2-1; a weak D match, TRBD2 (5 bases). The germline gives CDR1 LNHDA, CDR2 SQIVND (reference sequence). Trimming removed 3 bases from V and 3 bases from J, with 9 bases in between. This CDR3 comprises 14 residues. The CDR3 DNA reads as TGTGCCAGTAGTATGAGCGGCCGCTACAATGAGCAGTTCTTC. It specifies CASSMSGRYNEQFF.

V and J are TRBV4-1 and TRBJ2-5; TRBD1 is a possible D gene (6 bases). Germline V lookup: CDR1 MGHRA, CDR2 YSYEKL. The CDR3 consists of 12 residues. Trimming pared 3 bases from V and 8 bases from J, leaving 10 bases between. In DNA form, the CDR3 reads TGCGCCAGCAGCCATCCACAGGGCACCCAGTACTTC. The encoded protein is CASSHPQGTQYF.

The rearrangement uses TRBV5-4 and TRBJ1-2, with TRBD1 as a possible D gene (6 bases). Trimming removed 0 bases at V and 6 bases at J, with 15 bases between. Per germline, CDR1 SGHNT and CDR2 YYREEE (reference sequence). The CDR3 is 15 amino acids. CDR3 coding DNA: TGTGCCAGCAGCTTGGCTTTACAGGGACCGGATGGCTACACCTTC. Protein product: CASSLALQGPDGYTF. The full variable domain, in which reference TRBV5-4 and TRBJ1-2 provide the parts outside the CDR3, is ETGVTQSPTHLIKTRGQQVTLRCSSQSGHNTVSWYQQALGQGPQFIFQYYREEENGRGNFPPRFSGLQFPNYSSELNVNALELDDSALYLCASSLALQGPDGYTFGSGTRLTVV.

V is TRBV9 and J is TRBJ2-3, with D perhaps TRBD1 or TRBD2 (5 bases each). With 7 bases removed from V and 0 bases from J, the gap between germline ends came to 12 bases. The CDR3 is 14 amino acids. The germline V gene has CDR1 SGDLS and CDR2 YYNGEE. Here the CDR3 reads CASEGPGSTDTQYF. In DNA form, the CDR3 reads TGTGCCAGCGAGGGGCCAGGGAGCACAGATACGCAGTATTTT. Drawing the rest from reference TRBV9 and TRBJ2-3, the complete variable domain is DSGVTQTPKHLITATGQRVTLRCSPRSGDLSVYWYQQSLDQGLQFLIQYYNGEERAKGNILERFSAQQFPDLHSELNLSSLELGDSALYFCASEGPGSTDTQYFGPGTRLTVL.

The V gene is TRBV4-1, the J gene TRBJ2-3, with TRBD2 identical over 12 bases. The length of the CDR3 is 18 residues. CDR1 and CDR2 (germline): MGHRA, YSYEKL. V lost 0 bases and J lost 1; bases outside the gene matches: 5. CDR3 DNA sequence: TGCGCCAGCAGCCAAGATGGTCTAGCGGGAGGGCGCACAGATACGCAGTATTTT. It encodes CASSQDGLAGGRTDTQYF.

The gene calls are TRBV6-1 and TRBJ2-7; 13 bases line up with TRBD2. The CDR3 contains 16 residues. V shed 0 bases and J 7 bases; nucleotides not matched to a gene: 6. The germline V gene encodes CDR1 MNHNS and CDR2 SASEGT. CDR3 coding DNA: TGTGCCAGCAGTGAAGCTCAGACTAGCGGGAGGCGGGAGCAGTACTTC. Amino acids: CASSEAQTSGRREQYF.

This sequence joins TRBV14 and TRBJ2-5, with TRBD2 as a possible D gene (6 bases). Germline V CDR1 and CDR2: SGHDN, FVKESK. This CDR3 comprises 14 residues. V was trimmed by 2 bases and J by 1 base, leaving 8 bases between them. In nucleotides, the CDR3 is TGTGCCAGCAGCCAATTGGGGGGCCAAGAGACCCAGTACTTC. Its protein is CASSQLGGQETQYF.

The chain has TRBV29-1 and TRBJ2-7; the D is unclear. The CDR3 totals 12 residues. Germline-derived CDR1 and CDR2 are SQVTM and ANQGSEA. V lost 1 base and J 5 bases, leaving 9 bases between the germline ends. The CDR3 region is CSVEGPTHEQYF. The DNA for the CDR3 is TGCAGCGTTGAAGGCCCGACCCACGAGCAGTACTTC.

This chain links TRBV7-9 with TRBJ1-1, with D possibly matching TRBD1 (6 bases). Germline assignment: CDR1 SEHNR and CDR2 FQNEAQ (reference sequence). The CDR3 runs 15 residues. V lost 2 bases and J lost 4, with 14 bases in between. CDR3 residues: CASSLTTGPGTEAFF. The CDR3, as DNA: TGTGCCAGCAGCTTAACTACAGGGCCCGGCACTGAAGCTTTCTTT.

The chain is built from TRBV28 and TRBJ2-5; a weak D match, TRBD2 (6 bases). V dropped 5 bases and J dropped 5 bases, with 21 bases sitting between them. This CDR3 contains 16 residues. Germline loops: CDR1 MDHEN, CDR2 SYDVKM. CDR3: CASSGALGRLGETQYF. In DNA form, the CDR3 reads TGTGCCAGCAGTGGGGCTTTAGGGAGGCTGGGGGAGACCCAGTACTTC. The whole variable domain, remainder taken from reference TRBV28 and TRBJ2-5, is DVKVTQSSRYLVKRTGEKVFLECVQDMDHENMFWYRQDPGLGLRLIYFSYDVKMKEKGDIPEGYSVSREKKERFSLILESASTNQTSMYLCASSGALGRLGETQYFGPGTRLLVL.

The chain combines TRBV10-1 with TRBJ2-3; no firm D call. The CDR3 is 12 residues long. The V gene's germline CDR1 is WNHNN and CDR2 SYGVQD (reference sequence). Trimming took 8 bases from V and 4 from J, leaving 10 bases between them. DNA of the CDR3: TGCGCCAGCGGGATCACGCCAGATACGCAGTATTTT. This sequence encodes CASGITPDTQYF.

The gene calls are TRBV27 and TRBJ2-1; D unclear. V lost 0 bases, J lost 9 bases, and 12 bases lay in between. Germline CDR1 reads MNHEY; CDR2 reads SMNVEV (reference sequence). The CDR3 covers 14 residues. As DNA, the CDR3 is TGTGCCAGCAGTTTATCGAGTCCCTCTCGTGAGCAGTTCTTC. Translating it yields CASSLSSPSREQFF.

The chain has TRBV6-5 and TRBJ1-2; 9 bases match TRBD1. The germline CDR1 and CDR2 sequences are MNHEY and SVGAGI. Trimming removed 0 bases from V and 6 bases from J; junction bases left unmatched: 5. This CDR3 has 15 amino acids. For the CDR3, the DNA is TGTGCCAGCAGTTACTCATACAGGGGGCAGGATGGCTACACCTTC. Protein: CASSYSYRGQDGYTF.

The CDR3 reads CASRLFGEASYEQYF. As DNA, the CDR3 is TGCGCCAGCAGGTTATTCGGGGAGGCTTCCTACGAGCAGTACTTC. The genes are TRBV5-1 and TRBJ2-7; TRBD2 is a possible D gene (6 bases). The CDR3 runs to 15 residues. Trimming took off 5 bases at V and 1 base at J, with 16 bases between the two ends. Germline V gives CDR1 SGHRS, CDR2 YFSETQ.

This clone appeared once. This may be a read error, as it is one base from a much larger clone. Within the sample, other DNA sequences also encode this same CDR3. The chain has TRBV13 and TRBJ2-3, with unresolved D. V lost 5 bases and J 2 bases, leaving 2 bases between the germline ends. The CDR3 covers 11 residues. Germline V lookup: CDR1 PRHDT, CDR2 FYEKMQ (reference sequence). This CDR3 is CASSITDTQYF. The CDR3 coding sequence is TGTGCCAGCAGCATCACAGATACGCAGTATTTT.

The rearrangement links TRBV7-8 to TRBJ2-1; D is perhaps TRBD1 (5 bases). V lost 5 bases and J lost 7, with 9 bases in between. Looked up from germline, CDR1 is SGHVS and CDR2 is FQNEAQ. This CDR3 has 12 residues. CDR3 amino acids: CASSQRGNEQFF. CDR3 DNA sequence: TGTGCCAGCAGCCAAAGGGGAAATGAGCAGTTCTTC. Using reference TRBV7-8 and TRBJ2-1 for the parts outside the CDR3, the full variable domain is GAGVSQSPRYKVAKRGQDVALRCDPISGHVSLFWYQQALGQGPEFLTYFQNEAQLDKSGLPSDRFFAERPEGSVSTLKIQRTQQEDSAVYLCASSQRGNEQFFGPGTRLTVL.